A single sample is the source of the 8 T cell receptor beta chains below, sequenced in a study of blood T cells in healthy people across ages. Primers used in a second PCR of about 6 to 11 cycles were a sample-barcoded 5' primer and a J-beta primer mix. Via MiXCR, TCRdb re-called the 5' RACE reads, giving one row per CDR3 protein. Of 650,000 to 1,000,000 distinct CDR3 sequences listed, around 36% are singletons. The sample taken for sequencing was blood. These receptors originate from a man aged 18 to 29 in good health.

V gene TRBV19 combines with J gene TRBJ1-2; D may be TRBD1 (5 bases). Trimming took off 3 bases at V and 4 bases at J, with 9 bases between the two ends. Germline values: CDR1 LNHDA, CDR2 SQIVND (reference sequence). The length of the CDR3 is 13 residues. The CDR3, as DNA: TGTGCCAGTAGTATGGAGGGGACCTATGGCTACACCTTC. It codes for CASSMEGTYGYTF.

The rearrangement joins TRBV29-1 to TRBJ2-7; possible D gene TRBD1, 6 bases. V was trimmed by 2 bases and J by 7 bases, leaving 15 bases between them. The V gene's germline CDR1 is SQVTM and CDR2 ANQGSEA. The CDR3 covers 13 residues. This CDR3 is CSVESTGYNEQYF. As DNA, the CDR3 is TGCAGCGTTGAATCTACAGGGTACAATGAGCAGTACTTC.

The J gene is TRBJ2-2, the V gene TRBV3-1; perhaps TRBD2 as D (5 bases). Looked up from germline, CDR1 is LGHDT and CDR2 is YNNKEL (reference sequence). The CDR3 contains 15 residues. Trimming pared 4 bases from V and 1 base from J, leaving 10 bases between. In DNA, the CDR3 is TGTGCCAGCAGCCCAGGCGGGCAGAACACCGGGGAGCTGTTTTTT. It codes for CASSPGGQNTGELFF.

The J gene is TRBJ2-4, the V gene TRBV5-1; D is perhaps TRBD2 (6 bases). The J call may not be correct, given that the DNA end is closer to TRBJ2-7. This CDR3 has 17 amino acids. Germline CDR1 is SGHRS and CDR2 is YFSETQ. CDR3 sequence reads: CASSRQPTSQRVYEQYF. DNA for the CDR3: TGCGCCAGCAGCCGTCAACCAACTAGCCAAAGAGTCTACGAGCAGTACTTC.

Turning to this clonotype: One end of the junction varies from germline; a read error may be responsible. The chain is built from TRBV7-3 and TRBJ2-3, with TRBD2 matching 16 bases. The CDR3 spans 19 residues. Looked up from germline, CDR1 is SGHTA and CDR2 is FQGTGA. The CDR3 DNA reads TGTGCCAACAGCTCCTCGGGACTAGCGGGGGGGGATAGCACAGATACGCAGTATTTT. Translating gives CANSSSGLAGGDSTDTQYF.

This chain uses TRBV12-5 with TRBJ2-5, with a tentative D call TRBD2 (5 bases). V lost 6 bases to trimming and J lost 3 bases, with 11 bases between them. The CDR3 has 13 residues. CDR1 is LGHNT, CDR2 FRNRAP, per germline. CDR3 nucleotides: TGTGCTAGTGGCATCGGACTGGAAGAGACCCAGTACTTC. Amino acid sequence: CASGIGLEETQYF.

The chain is built from TRBV5-1 and TRBJ2-7, with 8 bases identical to TRBD1. The CDR3 has 16 amino acids. Germline CDR1 is SGHRS and CDR2 is YFSETQ. J gave up 7 bases and V 2 bases, and 14 bases lay outside the gene matches. The CDR3, as DNA: TGCGCCAGCAGCTTCGGACAGGGACACTCCTACAATGAGCAGTACTTC. Residues: CASSFGQGHSYNEQYF.

The V call is TRBV7-9, the J call TRBJ2-3; 7 positions agree with TRBD2. The V gene's germline CDR1 is SEHNR and CDR2 FQNEAQ (reference sequence). This CDR3 has 15 amino acids. The trim removed 1 base at V and 5 bases at J, leaving 6 bases unmatched. The CDR3 region has the DNA TGTGCCAGCAGCTTAGGACAGCGGGGTGAAGATACGCAGTATTTT. Encoded protein: CASSLGQRGEDTQYF.